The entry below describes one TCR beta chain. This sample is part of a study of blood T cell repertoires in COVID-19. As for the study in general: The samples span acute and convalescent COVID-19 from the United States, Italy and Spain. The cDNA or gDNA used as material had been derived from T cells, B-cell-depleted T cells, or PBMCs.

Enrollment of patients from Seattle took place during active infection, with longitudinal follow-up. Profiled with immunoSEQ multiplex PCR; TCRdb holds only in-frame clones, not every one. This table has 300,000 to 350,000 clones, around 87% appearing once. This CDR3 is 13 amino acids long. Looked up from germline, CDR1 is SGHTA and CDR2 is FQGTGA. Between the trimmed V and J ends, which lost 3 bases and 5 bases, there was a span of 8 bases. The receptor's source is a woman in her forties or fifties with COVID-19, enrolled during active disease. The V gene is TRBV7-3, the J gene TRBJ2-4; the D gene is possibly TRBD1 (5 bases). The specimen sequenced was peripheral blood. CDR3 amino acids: CASSLGLENIQYF. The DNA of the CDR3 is TGTGCCAGCAGCTTGGGGCTGGAAAACATTCAGTACTTC. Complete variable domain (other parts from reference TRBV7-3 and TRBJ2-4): GAGVSQTPSNKVTEKGKYVELRCDPISGHTALYWYRQSLGQGPEFLIYFQGTGAADDSGLPNDRFFAVRPEGSVSTLKIQRTERGDSAVYLCASSLGLENIQYFGAGTRLSVL.